These T cell receptor beta chains were read from a single sample in a study of cytomegalovirus exposure and HLA in healthy donors. The data were produced by immunoSEQ multiplex PCR, yet TCRdb's version contains in-frame clones alone and is incomplete. The sample lists about 73,000 clones; around 93% were seen once. The sequenced sample consisted of PBMCs. The receptor source for this set is a young woman in good health and CMV-seronegative. The conserved cysteine and the conserved F or W are not part of the CDR3 here. The order of the fields is J gene, clone size, CDR3 length, V gene, CDR3 protein. Size values are once, few and many counts, or a class for expanded clones, and some rows have none.

>TRBJ2-7|few|11|TRBV14
ASSPTTYHEQY
>TRBJ2-1|NA|15|TRBV15
ATSRARGPSSYNEQF
>TRBJ2-7|few|13|TRBV9
ASSVGGSESYEQY
>TRBJ2-2|NA|14|TRBV7-3
ASSPWTSGRRGELF
>TRBJ2-1|NA|14|TRBV5-6
ASSFRTSGRGNEQF
>TRBJ1-2|NA|13|TRBV6-1
ASSEQGSPPYGYT
>TRBJ1-2|NA|13|TRBV6-6
ASSYSDRAPYGYT
>TRBJ2-7|NA|11|TRBV6-6
ASSPAVQGEQY
>TRBJ1-1|NA|11|TRBV6-1
ASRRVGGTEAF
>TRBJ2-7|NA|13|TRBV4-2
ASSHQREVPYEQY
>TRBJ1-1|NA|11|TRBV5-1
ASSFRGNTEAF
>TRBJ1-1|NA|12|TRBV19
ASNSRGAWTEAF
>TRBJ1-1|NA|14|TRBV9
ASSLVRGSKDTEAF
>TRBJ1-6|NA|14|TRBV10-3
AIRGQYSSYNSPLH
>TRBJ2-7|NA|12|TRBV19
ASKGQGDSYEQY
>TRBJ2-1|NA|13|TRBV7-9
ASSSRLAGEGEQF